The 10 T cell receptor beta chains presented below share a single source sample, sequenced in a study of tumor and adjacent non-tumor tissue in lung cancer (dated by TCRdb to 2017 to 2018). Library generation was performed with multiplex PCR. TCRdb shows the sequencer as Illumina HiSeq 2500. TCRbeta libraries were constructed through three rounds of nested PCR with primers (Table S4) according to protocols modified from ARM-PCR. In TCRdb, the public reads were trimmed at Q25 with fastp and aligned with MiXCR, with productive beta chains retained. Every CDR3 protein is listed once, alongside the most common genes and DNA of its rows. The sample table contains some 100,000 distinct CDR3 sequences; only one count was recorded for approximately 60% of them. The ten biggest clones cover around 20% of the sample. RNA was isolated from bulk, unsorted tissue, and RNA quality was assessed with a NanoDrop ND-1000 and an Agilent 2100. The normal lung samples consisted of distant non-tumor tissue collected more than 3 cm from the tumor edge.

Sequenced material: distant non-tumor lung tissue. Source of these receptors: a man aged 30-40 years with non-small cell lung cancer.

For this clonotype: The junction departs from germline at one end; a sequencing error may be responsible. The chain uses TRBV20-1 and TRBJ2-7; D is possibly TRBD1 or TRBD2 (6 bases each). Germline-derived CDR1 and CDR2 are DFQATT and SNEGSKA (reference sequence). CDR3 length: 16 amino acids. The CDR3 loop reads CSTGGSGGTRAYELYF. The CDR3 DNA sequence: TGCAGTACTGGAGGGAGTGGGGGGACACGCGCCTACGAGCTGTACTTC.

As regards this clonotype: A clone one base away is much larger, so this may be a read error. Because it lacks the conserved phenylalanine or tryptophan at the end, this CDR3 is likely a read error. The CDR3 nucleotides read TGTGCCACCAGTGACCCGACTAGCGGGAGTAACGATGAGCAGTTCGTC. Translated: CATSDPTSGSNDEQFV. J is TRBJ2-1 and V is TRBV24-1, with 12 bases that match TRBD2. The germline CDR1 and CDR2 sequences are KGHDR and SFDVKD. V trimming: 4 bases; J trimming: 8 bases; junction bases outside the gene matches: 8. This CDR3 has 16 amino acids.

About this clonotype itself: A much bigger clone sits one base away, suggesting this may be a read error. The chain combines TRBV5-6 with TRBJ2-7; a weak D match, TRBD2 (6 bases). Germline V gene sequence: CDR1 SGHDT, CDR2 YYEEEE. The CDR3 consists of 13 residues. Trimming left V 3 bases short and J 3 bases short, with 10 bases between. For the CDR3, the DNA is TGTGCCAGCAGCTGGTCCGGGGGCTACGAGCAGTACTTC. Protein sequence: CASSWSGGYEQYF.

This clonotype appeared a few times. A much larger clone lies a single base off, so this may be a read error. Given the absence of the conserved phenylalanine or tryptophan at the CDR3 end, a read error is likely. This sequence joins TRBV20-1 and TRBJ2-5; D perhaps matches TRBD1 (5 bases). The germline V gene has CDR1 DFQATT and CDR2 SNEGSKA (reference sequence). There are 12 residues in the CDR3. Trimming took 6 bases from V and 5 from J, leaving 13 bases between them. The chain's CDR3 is CSADQPGETQYY. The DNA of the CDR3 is TGCAGTGCAGACCAGCCAGGGGAGACCCAGTACTAC.

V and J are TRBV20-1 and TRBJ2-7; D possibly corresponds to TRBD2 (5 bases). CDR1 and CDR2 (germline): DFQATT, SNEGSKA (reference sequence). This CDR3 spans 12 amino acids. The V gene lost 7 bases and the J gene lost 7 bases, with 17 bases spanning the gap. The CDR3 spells CSVKMASREQYF. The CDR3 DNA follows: TGCAGTGTAAAGATGGCTAGCAGGGAGCAGTACTTC.

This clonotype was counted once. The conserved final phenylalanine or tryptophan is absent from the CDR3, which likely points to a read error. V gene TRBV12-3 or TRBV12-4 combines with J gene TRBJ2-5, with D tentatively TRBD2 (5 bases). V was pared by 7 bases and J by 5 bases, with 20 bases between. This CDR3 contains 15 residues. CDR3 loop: CASNFVISGEETQYL. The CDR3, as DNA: TGTGCCAGCAATTTCGTAATAAGCGGAGAGGAGACCCAGTACTTA.

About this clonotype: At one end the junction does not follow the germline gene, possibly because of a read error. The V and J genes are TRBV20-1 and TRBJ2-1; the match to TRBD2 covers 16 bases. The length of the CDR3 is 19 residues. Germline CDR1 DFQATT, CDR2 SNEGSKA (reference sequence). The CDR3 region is CSAINPGLAGGITYNEQFF. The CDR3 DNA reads TGCAGCGCTATAAACCCGGGACTAGCGGGGGGGATTACCTACAATGAGCAGTTCTTC.

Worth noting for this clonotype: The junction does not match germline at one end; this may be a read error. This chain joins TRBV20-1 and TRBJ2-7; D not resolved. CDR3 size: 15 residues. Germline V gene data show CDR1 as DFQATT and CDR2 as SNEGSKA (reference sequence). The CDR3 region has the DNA TGCTGTGCTAGAAGCCGTCAAGGGATCGGTTACGAGCAGTACTTC. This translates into CCARSRQGIGYEQYF.

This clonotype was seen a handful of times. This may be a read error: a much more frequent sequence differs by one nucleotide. In DNA, the CDR3 is TGTGCCAGCAGTTTAGGTGGAGGACGGACTATCCGGTTC. Amino acids: CASSLGGGRTIRF. The chain recombines TRBV12-3 or TRBV12-4 with TRBJ2-5; D may be TRBD2 (6 bases). The CDR3 has 13 amino acids.

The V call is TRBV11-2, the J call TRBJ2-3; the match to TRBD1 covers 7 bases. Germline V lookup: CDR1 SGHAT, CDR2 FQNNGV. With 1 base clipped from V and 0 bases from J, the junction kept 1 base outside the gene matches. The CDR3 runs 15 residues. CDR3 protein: CASSLGDSSTDTQYF. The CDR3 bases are TGTGCCAGCAGCTTAGGGGACAGTAGCACAGATACGCAGTATTTT.